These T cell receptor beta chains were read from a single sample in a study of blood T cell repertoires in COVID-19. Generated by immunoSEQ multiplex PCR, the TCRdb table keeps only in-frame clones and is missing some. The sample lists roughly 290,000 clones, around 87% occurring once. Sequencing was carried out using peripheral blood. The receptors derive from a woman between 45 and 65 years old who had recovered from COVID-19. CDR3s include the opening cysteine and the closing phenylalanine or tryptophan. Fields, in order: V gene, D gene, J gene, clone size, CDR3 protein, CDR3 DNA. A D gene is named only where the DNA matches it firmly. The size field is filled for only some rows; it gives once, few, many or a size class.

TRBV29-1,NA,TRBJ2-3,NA,CSVGRGNTDTQYF,TGCAGCGTTGGCAGGGGTAACACAGATACGCAGTATTTT
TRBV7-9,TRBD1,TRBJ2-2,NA,CASSFGGQGITGELFF,TGTGCCAGCAGCTTCGGAGGACAGGGTATCACCGGGGAGCTGTTTTTT
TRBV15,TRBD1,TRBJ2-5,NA,CATSRVQGRQETQYF,TGTGCCACCAGCAGAGTACAGGGGCGTCAAGAGACCCAGTACTTC
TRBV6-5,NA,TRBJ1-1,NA,CASGRGSEAFF,TGTGCCAGCGGTCGGGGATCCGAAGCTTTCTTT
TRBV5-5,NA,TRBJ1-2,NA,CASSLAGAWRANYGYTF,TGTGCCAGCAGCTTGGCCGGTGCGTGGAGAGCTAACTATGGCTACACCTTC
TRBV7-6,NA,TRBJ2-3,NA,CASSLGQASTDTQYF,TGTGCCAGCAGCTTAGGCCAGGCCAGCACAGATACGCAGTATTTT
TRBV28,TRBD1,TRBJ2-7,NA,CASSLVPRTGNDEQYF,TGTGCCAGCAGTTTAGTCCCTCGGACAGGGAATGACGAGCAGTACTTC
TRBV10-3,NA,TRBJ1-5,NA,CAITPGIGQPQHF,TGTGCCATCACCCCCGGGATCGGACAGCCCCAGCATTTT
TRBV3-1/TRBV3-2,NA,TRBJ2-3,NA,CASSQGEVSTDTQYF,TGTGCCAGCAGCCAAGGTGAGGTGAGCACAGATACGCAGTATTTT
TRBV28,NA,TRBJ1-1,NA,CASGVGLRTTEAFF,TGTGCCAGCGGGGTCGGACTGCGGACTACTGAAGCTTTCTTT
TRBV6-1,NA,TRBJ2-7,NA,CASSESSLSWQYF,TGTGCCAGCAGTGAATCTTCTCTGTCGTGGCAGTACTTC
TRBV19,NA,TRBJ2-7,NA,CASSLRPTFEQYF,TGTGCCAGTAGCTTACGCCCTACGTTTGAGCAGTACTTC
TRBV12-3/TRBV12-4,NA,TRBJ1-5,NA,CASSPGLGQPQHF,TGTGCCAGCAGTCCAGGGCTCGGGCAGCCCCAGCATTTT
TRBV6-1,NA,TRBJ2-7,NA,CASSERTAYEQYF,TGTGCCAGCAGTGAAAGGACTGCCTACGAGCAGTACTTC
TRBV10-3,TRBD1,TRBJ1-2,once,CAISESGQGTVGYTF,TGTGCCATCAGTGAGTCTGGACAGGGTACCGTCGGCTACACCTTC
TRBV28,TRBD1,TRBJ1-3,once,CASSPRTGSGNTIYF,TGTGCCAGCAGTCCTCGGACAGGGTCTGGAAACACCATATATTTT
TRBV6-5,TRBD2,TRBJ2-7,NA,CASTAGGRYEQYF,TGTGCCAGCACAGCGGGAGGCCGCTACGAGCAGTACTTC
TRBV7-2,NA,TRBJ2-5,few,CASSSSLGHPGETQYF,TGTGCCAGCAGCTCCAGCCTTGGACACCCTGGGGAGACCCAGTACTTC
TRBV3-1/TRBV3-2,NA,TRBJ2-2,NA,CASSQVTPTTLVELFF,TGTGCCAGCAGCCAAGTCACCCCAACTACACTCGTGGAGCTGTTTTTT
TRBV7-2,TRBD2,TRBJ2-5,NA,CASSPGLAGGPGTQYF,TGTGCCAGCAGCCCCGGACTAGCGGGAGGGCCTGGGACCCAGTACTTC
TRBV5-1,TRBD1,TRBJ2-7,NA,CASSWTGNEQYF,TGCGCCAGCAGCTGGACAGGGAACGAGCAGTACTTC
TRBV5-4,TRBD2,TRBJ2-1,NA,CASSWGLGDNEQFF,TGTGCCAGCAGCTGGGGACTAGGTGACAATGAGCAGTTCTTC
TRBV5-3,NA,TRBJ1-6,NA,CARSWGEHWAPLHF,TGTGCCAGAAGCTGGGGGGAGCATTGGGCACCCCTCCACTTT
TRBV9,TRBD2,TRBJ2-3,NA,CASSVGAGGTDTQYF,TGTGCCAGCAGCGTAGGAGCGGGGGGCACAGATACGCAGTATTTT
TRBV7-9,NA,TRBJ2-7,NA,CASSHPEALLKYEQYF,TGTGCCAGCAGCCACCCGGAGGCCCTCCTCAAATACGAGCAGTACTTC
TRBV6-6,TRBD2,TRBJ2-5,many,CAINSGLAGEETQYF,TGTGCCATAAACTCGGGACTAGCGGGAGAAGAGACCCAGTACTTC
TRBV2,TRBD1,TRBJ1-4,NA,CASNIHRDSEKLFF,TGTGCCAGCAACATCCACCGGGACAGTGAAAAACTGTTTTTT
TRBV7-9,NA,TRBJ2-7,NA,CASSFGGSLDLTHEQYF,TGTGCCAGCAGCTTTGGAGGTTCGCTGGATTTGACCCACGAGCAGTACTTC
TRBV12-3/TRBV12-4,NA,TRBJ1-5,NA,CASSLAGGQPQHF,TGTGCCAGCAGTTTAGCAGGGGGTCAGCCCCAGCATTTT
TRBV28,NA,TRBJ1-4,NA,CASRSTDATNEKLFF,TGTGCCAGCAGATCTACAGACGCAACTAATGAAAAACTGTTTTTT
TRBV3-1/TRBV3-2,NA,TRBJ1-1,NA,CASSQGGGRMNTEAFF,TGTGCCAGCAGCCAAGGGGGGGGTAGGATGAACACTGAAGCTTTCTTT
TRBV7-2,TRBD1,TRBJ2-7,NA,CASSLDRVNEQYF,TGTGCCAGCAGCTTGGACAGGGTTAACGAGCAGTACTTC
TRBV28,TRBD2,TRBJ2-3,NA,CASSFSGRVDTQYF,TGTGCCAGCAGTTTTAGCGGGAGAGTGGATACGCAGTATTTT
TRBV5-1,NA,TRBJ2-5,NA,CASGPPPGVGETQYF,TGCGCCAGCGGCCCGCCACCGGGGGTTGGGGAGACCCAGTACTTC
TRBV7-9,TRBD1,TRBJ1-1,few,CASSLAAGGTEAFF,TGTGCCAGCAGCTTAGCTGCAGGGGGTACTGAAGCTTTCTTT
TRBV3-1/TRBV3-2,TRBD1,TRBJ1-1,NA,CASSLAGGNTEAFF,TGTGCCAGCAGCCTAGCAGGGGGTAACACTGAAGCTTTCTTT
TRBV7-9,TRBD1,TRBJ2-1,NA,CASSSDRGTYNEQFF,TGTGCCAGCAGCTCGGACAGGGGAACCTACAATGAGCAGTTCTTC
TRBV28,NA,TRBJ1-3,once,CASSPGSKNTIYF,TGTGCCAGCAGTCCGGGATCCAAAAACACCATATATTTT
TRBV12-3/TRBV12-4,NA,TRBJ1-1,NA,CASSLTRNTEAFF,TGTGCCAGCAGTTTGACACGGAACACTGAAGCTTTCTTT
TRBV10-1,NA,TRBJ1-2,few,CASSEGSYGYTF,TGCGCCAGCAGTGAGGGCAGCTATGGCTACACCTTC
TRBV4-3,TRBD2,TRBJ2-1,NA,CASSQVATSELNEQFF,TGCGCCAGCAGCCAAGTGGCGACTAGCGAATTGAATGAGCAGTTCTTC
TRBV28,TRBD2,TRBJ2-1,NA,CASSPSGRVADEQFF,TGTGCCAGCAGCCCAAGCGGGAGGGTGGCGGATGAGCAGTTCTTC
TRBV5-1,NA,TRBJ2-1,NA,CASSFRENEQFF,TGCGCCAGCAGCTTTAGAGAGAATGAGCAGTTCTTC
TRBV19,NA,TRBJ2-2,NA,CASSSSSGPGELFF,TGTGCCAGTAGTTCTAGCAGTGGCCCCGGGGAGCTGTTTTTT
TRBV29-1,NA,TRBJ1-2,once,CSVEGSGVFGYTF,TGCAGCGTTGAGGGGTCGGGGGTCTTCGGCTACACCTTC
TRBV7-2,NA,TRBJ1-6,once,CASSLRAAWRGGNSPLHF,TGTGCCAGCAGCTTAAGGGCCGCTTGGCGAGGAGGTAATTCACCCCTCCACTTT
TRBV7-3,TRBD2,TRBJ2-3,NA,CASSYSGSRADTQYF,TGTGCCAGCAGCTATAGCGGGAGTAGGGCAGATACGCAGTATTTT
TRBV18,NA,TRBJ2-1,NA,CASSPRVRSSYNEQFF,TGTGCCAGCTCACCGCGGGTGCGGAGCTCCTACAATGAGCAGTTCTTC
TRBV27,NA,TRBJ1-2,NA,CASSPISRSGVYGYTF,TGTGCCAGCAGCCCAATATCCCGAAGCGGGGTGTATGGCTACACCTTC
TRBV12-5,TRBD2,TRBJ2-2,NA,CASGIGTSGGTGELFF,TGTGCTAGTGGTATCGGGACTAGCGGGGGTACCGGGGAGCTGTTTTTT
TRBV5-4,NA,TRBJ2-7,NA,CASSLAGTYEQYF,TGTGCCAGCAGCTTGGCAGGAACTTACGAGCAGTACTTC
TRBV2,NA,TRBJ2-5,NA,CATLRRSGETQYF,TGTGCCACCCTGCGTCGGTCCGGAGAGACCCAGTACTTC
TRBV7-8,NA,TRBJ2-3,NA,CASSRVTDTQYF,TGTGCCAGCAGCCGCGTCACAGATACGCAGTATTTT
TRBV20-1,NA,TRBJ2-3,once,CSASEIDSPTDTQYF,TGCAGTGCTAGTGAGATAGACTCCCCCACAGATACGCAGTATTTT
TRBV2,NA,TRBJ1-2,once,CATLVSGDYGYTF,TGTGCCACCCTCGTCTCAGGGGACTATGGCTACACCTTC
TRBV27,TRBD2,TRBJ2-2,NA,CASSTSGRVTGELFF,TGTGCCAGCAGTACTAGCGGGAGAGTCACCGGGGAGCTGTTTTTT
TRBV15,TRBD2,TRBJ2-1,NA,CATSSEGLAGHEQFF,TGTGCCACCAGCAGTGAGGGACTAGCGGGACATGAGCAGTTCTTC